Presented here are 21 T cell receptor beta chains from one specimen sequenced in a study of blood T cell repertoires in COVID-19. Sequencing used immunoSEQ multiplex PCR; TCRdb keeps in-frame clones, though not all of them. The sample comprises under 200,000 clones, approximately 86% of which are singletons, and 6% to 7.5% rests with the top ten. The material sequenced was peripheral blood. The receptors stem from an elderly woman in a cohort sampled during active or convalescent COVID-19.

The chain joins TRBV4-1 to TRBJ2-7; TRBD1 matches at 7 bases. The length of the CDR3 is 14 residues. The germline CDR1 and CDR2 sequences are MGHRA and YSYEKL. The junction had 5 bases not matched to a gene; V was cut back by 1 base and J by 5 bases. The CDR3 sequence: CASSQGQGIHEQYF. CDR3 coding DNA: TGCGCCAGCAGCCAAGGACAGGGTATCCACGAGCAGTACTTC.

The chain is built from TRBV28 and TRBJ1-5; D call uncertain. This CDR3 has 17 amino acids. Germline-derived CDR1 and CDR2 are MDHEN and SYDVKM. Trimming stripped 3 bases from V and 0 bases from J, with 15 bases between. DNA for the CDR3: TGTGCCAGCAGTTTTCGTCAAGGAGTTCGTAGCAATCAGCCCCAGCATTTT. Its translation is CASSFRQGVRSNQPQHF.

J is TRBJ1-3 and V is TRBV5-5; D not certain. The germline CDR1 and CDR2 sequences are SGHKS and YYEKEE (reference sequence). CDR3 length equals 15 residues. Between the trimmed V and J ends, which lost 3 bases and 4 bases, there was a span of 14 bases. CDR3 in DNA: TGTGCCAGCAGCTCGAAACTTATTCCGGGAAACACCATATATTTT. Translating gives CASSSKLIPGNTIYF.

The CDR3 is CASSPIRDSFLIYSPLHF. In DNA, the CDR3 is TGTGCCAGCAGTCCCATCCGGGACAGCTTTTTGATCTATTCACCCCTCCACTTT. The J gene is TRBJ1-6, the V gene TRBV6-2 or TRBV6-3; 7 bases line up with TRBD1. The CDR3 runs 18 residues. CDR1 is MNHEY and CDR2 is SVGEGT in the germline V gene. The trim removed 5 bases at V and 8 bases at J, leaving 18 bases unmatched.

V gene TRBV29-1 combines with J gene TRBJ2-1; no clear D. V was clipped by 7 bases and J by 5 bases, with 6 bases between them. Germline CDR1 SQVTM, CDR2 ANQGSEA. The CDR3 spans 10 residues. This chain's CDR3 is CSAQNNEQFF. The CDR3 bases are TGCAGCGCCCAAAACAATGAGCAGTTCTTC.

This clone was seen just once. The junction differs from germline at one of its ends, possibly a read error. Other DNA sequences in this specimen translate into the identical CDR3. J is TRBJ1-2 and V is TRBV29-1, with 10 bases that match TRBD1. This CDR3 region has 13 residues. The germline CDR1 and CDR2 sequences are SQVTM and ANQGSEA. The CDR3, as DNA: TGCAGCGTGACAGGGGGCGACTCCTATGGCTACACCTTT. It yields the protein CSVTGGDSYGYTF.

The J gene is TRBJ1-2, the V gene TRBV4-3; TRBD1 is a possible D gene (5 bases). The CDR3 sequence is 15 residues long. The germline V and J ends were trimmed by 0 bases and 2 bases, with 10 bases remaining between them. Germline loops: CDR1 LGHNA, CDR2 YSLEER. This CDR3 reads CASSQDRWGNYGYTF. The CDR3 coding sequence is TGCGCCAGCAGCCAAGATCGGTGGGGCAACTATGGCTACACCTTC.

The chain uses TRBV3-1 (or the pseudogene TRBV3-2) and TRBJ2-1; 9 bases fit TRBD2. CDR3 size: 16 residues. The germline gives CDR1 LGHDT, CDR2 YNNKEL (reference sequence). V lost 4 bases, J lost 0 bases, and 4 bases stayed unmatched. The CDR3 DNA reads as TGTGCCAGCAGCCCTAGCGGGATGAGCTCCTACAATGAGCAGTTCTTC. It yields the protein CASSPSGMSSYNEQFF.

V is TRBV27 and J is TRBJ1-4; D may be TRBD1 (5 bases). Looked up from germline, CDR1 is MNHEY and CDR2 is SMNVEV (reference sequence). V lost 3 bases to trimming and J lost 4 bases, with 9 bases between them. The CDR3 runs 14 residues. The CDR3 bases are TGTGCCAGCAGTTTGCGACAGATTAATGAAAAACTGTTTTTT. Translating it yields CASSLRQINEKLFF.

This chain connects TRBV28 to TRBJ1-5; 9 nucleotides match TRBD1. Germline-derived CDR1 and CDR2 are MDHEN and SYDVKM. Trimming cost V 5 bases and J 6 bases; bases outside gene matches: 11. There are 16 residues in the CDR3. CDR3 sequence: CASSPFGTGRGQPQHF. The CDR3 nucleotides are TGTGCCAGCAGTCCCTTCGGGACAGGGAGAGGTCAGCCCCAGCATTTT.

The gene calls are TRBV19 and TRBJ2-5; possible D gene TRBD2, 5 bases. Between the trimmed V and J ends, which lost 0 bases and 4 bases, there was a span of 9 bases. The CDR3 runs 14 residues. From germline, CDR1 is LNHDA and CDR2 SQIVND (reference sequence). The CDR3 DNA reads TGTGCCAGTAGTATAGATCTTGGGAGAGAGACCCAGTACTTC. Its protein product is CASSIDLGRETQYF.

The J gene is TRBJ1-2, the V gene TRBV7-9, with 8 bases that match TRBD1. The ends lost 4 bases at V and 4 bases at J; junction bases unmatched: 8. CDR1 and CDR2 from the germline V gene are SEHNR and FQNEAQ (reference sequence). The CDR3 is made up of 15 amino acids. The CDR3 reads CASSSLDREGYGYTF. DNA of the CDR3: TGTGCCAGCAGCTCCCTGGACAGGGAGGGCTATGGCTACACCTTC. Combining the CDR3 with reference TRBV7-9 and TRBJ1-2 gives the whole variable domain DTGVSQNPRHKITKRGQNVTFRCDPISEHNRLYWYRQTLGQGPEFLTYFQNEAQLEKSRLLSDRFSAERPKGSFSTLEIQRTEQGDSAMYLCASSSLDREGYGYTFGSGTRLTVV.

The genes are TRBV30 and TRBJ2-3; maybe TRBD2 (6 bases). The length of the CDR3 is 12 residues. V was clipped by 5 bases and J by 1 base, with 7 bases between them. Germline CDR1 GTSNPN, CDR2 SVGIG (reference sequence). The CDR3 coding sequence is TGTGCCTGGCAGCGGGGCACAGATACGCAGTATTTT. Translated: CAWQRGTDTQYF. The full variable domain, in which reference TRBV30 and TRBJ2-3 provide the parts outside the CDR3, is SQTIHQWPATLVQPVGSPLSLECTVEGTSNPNLYWYRQAAGRGLQLLFYSVGIGQISSEVPQNLSASRPQDRQFILSSKKLLLSDSGFYLCAWQRGTDTQYFGPGTRLTVL.

This sequence joins TRBV19 and TRBJ1-2; 9 positions match TRBD1. Germline assignment: CDR1 LNHDA and CDR2 SQIVND (reference sequence). The CDR3 is made up of 14 amino acids. After removal of 5 bases from V and 5 bases from J, the junction contained 6 bases not matched to a gene. CDR3 nucleotides: TGTGCCAGTAGTCCTCACGGGACAGGGTATGGCTACACCTTC. This translates into CASSPHGTGYGYTF.

The chain is built from TRBV12-5 and TRBJ1-2; 7 bases fit TRBD1. Trimming at V came to 3 bases and at J to 4 bases, leaving 5 bases not matched to a gene. This CDR3 is built from 14 residues. Germline lookup yields CDR1 LGHNT and CDR2 FRNRAP. The CDR3 region has the DNA TGTGCTAGTGGTTTCCACTCAGGGGGCTATGGCTACACCTTC. Protein product: CASGFHSGGYGYTF.

A few counts support this clone. The rearrangement links TRBV19 to TRBJ1-1, with D uncertain. V dropped 0 bases and J dropped 8 bases, with 7 bases sitting between them. Germline assignment: CDR1 LNHDA and CDR2 SQIVND (reference sequence). The CDR3 length is 12 residues. The CDR3 coding sequence is TGTGCCAGTAGTATAGAGGACTCCGAAGCTTTCTTT. This translates into CASSIEDSEAFF.

Ten or more counts support this clone. The genes are TRBV6-5 and TRBJ2-1; D gene ambiguous. This CDR3 has 15 residues. Trimming removed 2 bases at V and 1 base at J, with 9 bases between. Germline loops: CDR1 MNHEY, CDR2 SVGAGI. DNA for the CDR3: TGTGCCAGCAGTTACCTAGAATCTTCCTACAATGAGCAGTTCTTC. Residues: CASSYLESSYNEQFF.

The J gene is TRBJ1-1, the V gene TRBV2; no clear D gene. This CDR3 region has 15 residues. CDR1 is SNHLY and CDR2 is FYNNEI in the germline V gene. V dropped 0 bases and J dropped 6 bases, with 14 bases sitting between them. The CDR3 bases are TGTGCCAGCAGTGAAGCGCCTATCGCGATGGCTGAAGCTTTCTTT. This codes for CASSEAPIAMAEAFF. Full variable domain (rest looked up from reference TRBV2 and TRBJ1-1): EPEVTQTPSHQVTQMGQEVILRCVPISNHLYFYWYRQILGQKVEFLVSFYNNEISEKSEIFDDQFSVERPDGSNFTLKIRSTKLEDSAMYFCASSEAPIAMAEAFFGQGTRLTVV.

The chain uses TRBV3-1 (or the pseudogene TRBV3-2) and TRBJ1-6; TRBD1 aligns across 8 bases. CDR1 and CDR2 from the germline V gene are LGHDT and YNNKEL (reference sequence). V was clipped by 2 bases and J by 10 bases; unmatched bases: 10. The CDR3 loop spans 16 amino acids. CDR3 DNA sequence: TGTGCCAGCAGCCAAATCCCCGGACAGGGTAAATCACCCCTCCACTTT. It specifies CASSQIPGQGKSPLHF.

The chain joins TRBV28 to TRBJ2-2; TRBD2 agrees at 7 bases. The CDR3 sequence is 15 residues long. The junction had 3 bases not matched to a gene; V was cut back by 1 base and J by 4 bases. Per germline, CDR1 MDHEN and CDR2 SYDVKM. For the CDR3, the DNA is TGTGCCAGCAGTTTATTTCTAGCGGTCACCGGGGAGCTGTTTTTT. Its translation: CASSLFLAVTGELFF.

V and J are TRBV5-4 and TRBJ1-1; the match to TRBD1 covers 8 bases. The CDR3 runs 15 residues. Germline V CDR1 and CDR2: SGHNT, YYREEE (reference sequence). Losses at the gene ends were 0 bases for V and 0 bases for J; bases not matched to a gene: 1. CDR3 region: CASSLGQGMNTEAFF. The CDR3 DNA reads as TGTGCCAGCAGCTTGGGACAGGGGATGAACACTGAAGCTTTCTTT.